The T cell receptor (beta chain) under discussion was sequenced for a study of blood T cells in healthy people across ages. Study conclusions and caveats: Both higher diversity and more naive CD4+ cells marked long-lived donors when set against aged donors.

Next came a second PCR, run for roughly 6 to 11 cycles, which used a sample-barcoded 5' primer along with a J-beta primer mix. From the 5' RACE reads, TCRdb called clonotypes with MiXCR, one entry per CDR3 protein. The data contain about 510,000 distinct CDR3 sequences, about 27% of them singletons. This clonotype has only a few counts. Its antigen is unidentified. Trimming took off 1 base at V and 8 bases at J, with 11 bases between the two ends. Germline CDR1 LGHDT, CDR2 YNNKEL (reference sequence). The CDR3 contains 14 residues. These data were likewise used in another study, on T cells of mothers and their children.

The source is a boy aged 2 to 9 in good health. The rearrangement links TRBV3-1 to TRBJ2-2, with D unclear. Sequencing was performed on blood. The DNA for the CDR3 is TGTGCCAGCAGCCAAGGGATCCATCCGGGGGAGCTGTTTTTT. This gives the protein CASSQGIHPGELFF. Drawing the rest from reference TRBV3-1 and TRBJ2-2, the complete variable domain is DTAVSQTPKYLVTQMGNDKSIKCEQNLGHDTMYWYKQDSKKFLKIMFSYNNKELIINETVPNRFSPKSPDKAHLNLHINSLELGDSAVYFCASSQGIHPGELFFGEGSRLTVL.